These T cell receptor beta chains were read from a single sample in a study of T cell responses to AZD1222 COVID-19 vaccine. Here immunoSEQ multiplex PCR was the method, and the copy in TCRdb shows in-frame clones only, minus some. The sample has about 110,000 clones; 82% are singletons. Sequencing was performed on peripheral blood, taken on day 0 of AZD1222 vaccination. The receptors stem from an adult in good health. Both conserved end residues are part of each CDR3.

V gene: TRBV27
CDR3 protein: CASSPDRYNYGYTF

V gene: TRBV2
CDR3 protein: CASSSNYNNEKLFF

V gene: TRBV2
CDR3 protein: CASSEDRGLRNEQFF

V gene: TRBV2
CDR3 protein: CASTMEGGTEPQHF

V gene: TRBV5-1
CDR3 protein: CASSPHGQGYTEAFF

V gene: TRBV30
CDR3 protein: CAWSAGGKGDTQYF

V gene: TRBV11-2
CDR3 protein: CASSRDPADTEAFF

V gene: TRBV12-3/TRBV12-4
CDR3 protein: CASSPTINYGYTF

V gene: TRBV6-5
CDR3 protein: CASRAKTGVPEQYF

V gene: TRBV6-6
CDR3 protein: CASSYSIQVEAFF

V gene: TRBV6-5
CDR3 protein: CASSYPGLPYEQYF

V gene: TRBV4-1
CDR3 protein: CASSQDLGYSEAFF

V gene: TRBV6-5
CDR3 protein: CASSYTVDGDYEQYF

V gene: TRBV6-5
CDR3 protein: CASRGLAGRTDTQYF

V gene: TRBV27
CDR3 protein: CASRGGGGNQPQHF

V gene: TRBV30
CDR3 protein: CAWSDGQGVPRGTEAFF

V gene: TRBV6-4
CDR3 protein: CASSPDSHTGELFF

V gene: TRBV19
CDR3 protein: CASSRARTGGFSNQPQHF